The 14 T cell receptor beta chains below were found in one sample sequenced in a study of blood T cell repertoires in COVID-19. The data were produced by immunoSEQ multiplex PCR, yet TCRdb's version contains in-frame clones alone and is incomplete. The data hold about 160,000 clones, with roughly 90% observed a single time. Sequencing was performed on PBMCs or T cells enriched from blood (not recorded which). The receptor source for this set is a woman aged 50 to 60 who had recovered from COVID-19.

V usage is TRBV29-1 and J usage is TRBJ2-7; perhaps TRBD1 as D (6 bases). With 4 bases removed from V and 0 bases from J, the gap between germline ends came to 16 bases. The CDR3 loop spans 15 amino acids. The germline V gene has CDR1 SQVTM and CDR2 ANQGSEA. The DNA of the CDR3 is TGCAGCGTTGCCGGGACACAGAGTTTCTCCTACGAGCAGTACTTC. It is translated as CSVAGTQSFSYEQYF.

The rearrangement uses TRBV25-1 and TRBJ2-7; 9 bases are shared with TRBD2. Germline-derived CDR1 and CDR2 are MGHDK and SYGVNS. After removal of 9 bases from V and 2 bases from J, the junction contained 11 bases not matched to a gene. CDR3 length: 15 amino acids. The CDR3 protein is CASRRTGTSTYEQYF. The CDR3 region has the DNA TGTGCCAGTAGACGGACCGGGACTAGCACCTACGAGCAGTACTTC.

The V and J genes are TRBV20-1 and TRBJ2-3; D might be TRBD2 (5 bases). Trimming left V 2 bases short and J 8 bases short, with 8 bases between. The CDR3 contains 11 residues. The germline V gene has CDR1 DFQATT and CDR2 SNEGSKA (reference sequence). The DNA of the CDR3 is TGCAGTGCTAGAATGGACTCTACGCAGTATTTT. The encoded protein is CSARMDSTQYF.

The CDR3 is CASKESANYGYTF. CDR3 in DNA: TGTGCCAGCAAGGAGTCCGCTAACTATGGCTACACCTTC. The V and J genes are TRBV6-5 and TRBJ1-2; no clear D gene. The CDR3 runs 13 residues. V lost 7 bases and J 0 bases, leaving 9 bases between the germline ends. CDR1 is MNHEY and CDR2 is SVGAGI in the germline V gene.

This chain connects TRBV19 to TRBJ2-1, with TRBD1 as a possible D gene (6 bases). Germline V gene lookup returns CDR1 LNHDA and CDR2 SQIVND (reference sequence). Trimming removed 3 bases from V and 10 bases from J, with 10 bases in between. CDR3 length equals 12 residues. CDR3 residues: CASSMPGTEQFF. The CDR3 DNA is TGTGCCAGTAGTATGCCCGGGACAGAGCAGTTCTTC.

The gene calls are TRBV6-5 and TRBJ1-1; TRBD1 is a possible D gene (5 bases). Germline CDR1 MNHEY, CDR2 SVGAGI. The CDR3 totals 14 residues. Trimming stripped 6 bases from V and 0 bases from J, with 11 bases between. CDR3 protein: CASSGDSLNTEAFF. The CDR3 nucleotides are TGTGCCAGCAGCGGTGACAGTTTGAACACTGAAGCTTTCTTT.

The chain combines TRBV3-1 (or the pseudogene TRBV3-2) with TRBJ2-3; TRBD2 aligns across 8 bases. CDR1 and CDR2 (germline): LGHDT, YNNKEL (reference sequence). J lost 9 bases, V lost 4 bases, and 6 bases had no gene match. CDR3 length: 13 residues. The CDR3 coding sequence is TGTGCCAGCAGCCCGGGAGTAGCGGGGACGCAGTATTTT. Amino acid sequence: CASSPGVAGTQYF.

The DNA of the CDR3 is TGTGCCAGCAGCTTGTACTCTAACGCGGGGCGCTATGGCTACACCTTC. Protein: CASSLYSNAGRYGYTF. V is TRBV5-5 and J is TRBJ1-2, with D maybe TRBD1 (5 bases). The germline V gene encodes CDR1 SGHKS and CDR2 YYEKEE (reference sequence). The CDR3 contains 16 residues. Trimming took off 1 base at V and 4 bases at J, with 17 bases between the two ends. The whole variable domain, remainder taken from reference TRBV5-5 and TRBJ1-2, is DAGVTQSPTHLIKTRGQQVTLRCSPISGHKSVSWYQQVLGQGPQFIFQYYEKEERGRGNFPDRFSARQFPNYSSELNVNALLLGDSALYLCASSLYSNAGRYGYTFGSGTRLTVV.

The chain couples TRBV18 to TRBJ1-1, with D perhaps TRBD1 (6 bases). CDR1 is KGHSH, CDR2 LQKENI, per germline. Trimming left V 3 bases short and J 1 base short, with 9 bases between. This CDR3 has 14 amino acids. The CDR3 region has the DNA TGTGCCAGCTCACCGCGGACAGAGAACACTGAAGCTTTCTTT. Amino acid sequence: CASSPRTENTEAFF.

V gene TRBV30 combines with J gene TRBJ1-5; 7 bases match TRBD1. There are 15 residues in the CDR3. V lost 3 bases, J lost 2 bases, and 7 bases stayed unmatched. Germline lookup yields CDR1 GTSNPN and CDR2 SVGIG (reference sequence). The CDR3 DNA reads TGTGCCTGGAGCCGGGGGACAGTGGGCAATCAGCCCCAGCATTTT. It encodes CAWSRGTVGNQPQHF.

CDR3 sequence reads: CASSQDGTRDEQYF. The DNA for the CDR3 is TGTGCCAGCAGCCAAGACGGGACTAGAGACGAGCAGTACTTC. The chain has TRBV7-2 and TRBJ2-7, with 8 nucleotides matching TRBD2. Looked up from germline, CDR1 is SGHTA and CDR2 is FQGNSA. CDR3 length equals 14 residues. V was pared by 5 bases and J by 5 bases, with 8 bases of the junction left unmatched.

The V gene is TRBV6-5, the J gene TRBJ2-7; D call uncertain. Germline V gene lookup returns CDR1 MNHEY and CDR2 SVGAGI. This CDR3 contains 12 residues. V was cut by 5 bases and J by 7 bases, with 12 bases left in between. CDR3 amino acids: CASSRSLLEQYF. CDR3 nucleotide sequence: TGTGCCAGCAGTAGGAGCCTCTTAGAGCAGTACTTC.

The chain couples TRBV6-5 to TRBJ2-4, with no clear D. Germline CDR1 reads MNHEY; CDR2 reads SVGAGI. Trimming stripped 6 bases from V and 0 bases from J, with 6 bases between. The CDR3 is 13 residues long. CDR3 protein: CASRQLAKNIQYF. The CDR3 coding sequence is TGTGCCAGCAGACAGCTAGCCAAAAACATTCAGTACTTC.

The chain couples TRBV4-3 to TRBJ2-1, with D unclear. V dropped 0 bases and J dropped 8 bases, with 8 bases sitting between them. Germline V CDR1 and CDR2: LGHNA, YSLEER. The CDR3 runs to 13 residues. The CDR3 spells CASSQDVLDEQFF. In nucleotides, the CDR3 is TGCGCCAGCAGCCAAGATGTACTGGATGAGCAGTTCTTC.